The clone carrying this T cell receptor beta chain was detected ten times or more. Its antigen remains unknown. This sample stems from a study of T cells in Graves' hyperthyroidism and ophthalmopathy. Study at large: Peripheral blood was acquired at first diagnosis, ahead of any therapy whatsoever. General study results and limits: A model of 13 V-J pairs discriminated ophthalmopathy from stable hyperthyroidism. With a median lead of around 6.7 months before onset, the model predicted ophthalmopathy.

It was RNA transcripts that yielded the amplified TCR beta CDR3 regions. When the TCR CDR3 underwent first-round RT-PCR, the HTBI primer set was used. TCRdb reprocessed the multiplex PCR reads via MiXCR and lists one record per CDR3 protein. The sample carries about 250,000 distinct CDR3 sequences, around 25% recorded once. Germline V gene lookup returns CDR1 LGHDT and CDR2 YNNKEL (reference sequence). The V gene lost 4 bases and the J gene lost 7 bases, with 19 bases spanning the gap. The CDR3 has 15 amino acids. The PBMCs were sourced from fresh peripheral blood (around 9.9 ml). This sequence was found in a middle-aged woman with Graves' ophthalmopathy. The material sequenced was blood. The gene calls are TRBV3-1 and TRBJ2-5; no clear D. CDR3 protein: CASSRIMTSKGTQYF. The CDR3 nucleotides read TGTGCCAGCAGCCGGATTATGACAAGCAAGGGGACCCAGTACTTC.